This TCR beta chain was recovered during a study of shared T cell receptors in the human thymus. Germline CDR1 is MNHNS and CDR2 is SASEGT. Trimming took 0 bases from V and 2 from J, leaving 10 bases between them. The CDR3 contains 15 residues. Profiling relied on immunoSEQ multiplex PCR, and the TCRdb table lists in-frame clones only, not all of them. The table records about 660,000 clones, around 87% of them present only once. The same data also went into a second study, on human thymus T cells. That report notes: Thymus tissue for the work was resected from patients undergoing corrective heart surgery.

The source is a boy younger than two with a congenital heart defect. Sequenced input: thymocytes. The gene calls are TRBV6-1 and TRBJ1-1; TRBD1 is a possible D gene (5 bases). The CDR3 here is CASSEARGSNTEAFF. CDR3 in DNA: TGTGCCAGCAGTGAAGCGCGGGGGTCTAACACTGAAGCTTTCTTT.